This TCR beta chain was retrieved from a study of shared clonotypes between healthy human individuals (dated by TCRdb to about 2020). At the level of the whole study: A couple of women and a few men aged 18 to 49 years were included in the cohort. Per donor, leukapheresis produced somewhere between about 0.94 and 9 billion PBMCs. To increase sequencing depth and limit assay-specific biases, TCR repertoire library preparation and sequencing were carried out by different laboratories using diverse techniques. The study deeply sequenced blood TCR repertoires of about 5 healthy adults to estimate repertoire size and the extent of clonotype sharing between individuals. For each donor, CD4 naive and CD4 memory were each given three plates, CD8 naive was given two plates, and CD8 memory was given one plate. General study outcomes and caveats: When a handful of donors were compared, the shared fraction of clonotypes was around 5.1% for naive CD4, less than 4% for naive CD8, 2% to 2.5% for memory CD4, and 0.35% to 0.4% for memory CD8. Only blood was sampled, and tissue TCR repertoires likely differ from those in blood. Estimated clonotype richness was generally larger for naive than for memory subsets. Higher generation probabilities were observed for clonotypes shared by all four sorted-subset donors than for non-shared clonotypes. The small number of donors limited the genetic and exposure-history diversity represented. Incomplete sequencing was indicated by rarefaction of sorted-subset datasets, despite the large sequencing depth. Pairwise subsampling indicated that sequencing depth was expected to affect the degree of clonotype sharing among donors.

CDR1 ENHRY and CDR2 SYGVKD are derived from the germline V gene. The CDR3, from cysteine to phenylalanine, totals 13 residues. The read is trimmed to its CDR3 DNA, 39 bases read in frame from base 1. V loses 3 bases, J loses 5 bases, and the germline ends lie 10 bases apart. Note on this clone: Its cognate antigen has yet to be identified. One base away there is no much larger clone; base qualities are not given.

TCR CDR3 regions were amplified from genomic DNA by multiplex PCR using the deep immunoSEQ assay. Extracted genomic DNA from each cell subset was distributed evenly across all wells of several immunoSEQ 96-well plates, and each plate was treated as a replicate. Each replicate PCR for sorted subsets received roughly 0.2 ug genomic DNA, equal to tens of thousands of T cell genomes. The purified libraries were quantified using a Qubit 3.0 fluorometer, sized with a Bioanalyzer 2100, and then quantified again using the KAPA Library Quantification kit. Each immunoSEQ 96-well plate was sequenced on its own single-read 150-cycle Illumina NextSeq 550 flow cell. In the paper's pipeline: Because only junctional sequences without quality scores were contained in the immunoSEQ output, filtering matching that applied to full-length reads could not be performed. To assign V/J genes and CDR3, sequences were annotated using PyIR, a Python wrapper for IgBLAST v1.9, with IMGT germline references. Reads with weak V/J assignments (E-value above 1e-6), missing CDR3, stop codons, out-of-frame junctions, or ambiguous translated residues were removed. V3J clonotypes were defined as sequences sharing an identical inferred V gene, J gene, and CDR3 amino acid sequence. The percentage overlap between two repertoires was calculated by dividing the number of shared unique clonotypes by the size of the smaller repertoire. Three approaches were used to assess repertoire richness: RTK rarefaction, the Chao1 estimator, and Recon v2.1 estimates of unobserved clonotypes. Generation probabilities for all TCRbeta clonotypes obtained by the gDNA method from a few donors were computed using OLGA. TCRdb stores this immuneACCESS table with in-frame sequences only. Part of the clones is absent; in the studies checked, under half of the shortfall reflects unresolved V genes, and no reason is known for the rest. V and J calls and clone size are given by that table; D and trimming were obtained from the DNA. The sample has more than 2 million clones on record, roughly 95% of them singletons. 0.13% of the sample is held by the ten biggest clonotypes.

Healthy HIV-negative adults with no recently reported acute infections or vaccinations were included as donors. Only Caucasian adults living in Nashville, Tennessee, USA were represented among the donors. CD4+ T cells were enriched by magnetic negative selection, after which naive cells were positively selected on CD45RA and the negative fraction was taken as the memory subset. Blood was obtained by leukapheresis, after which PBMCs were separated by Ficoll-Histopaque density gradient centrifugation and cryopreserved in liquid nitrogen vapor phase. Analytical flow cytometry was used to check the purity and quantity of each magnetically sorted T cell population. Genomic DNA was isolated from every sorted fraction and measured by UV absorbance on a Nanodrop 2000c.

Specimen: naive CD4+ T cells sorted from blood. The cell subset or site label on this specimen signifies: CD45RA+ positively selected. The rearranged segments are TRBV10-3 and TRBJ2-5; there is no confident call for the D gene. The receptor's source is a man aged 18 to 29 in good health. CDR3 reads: CAISDGAWETQYF. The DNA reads TGTGCCATCAGTGATGGTGCTTGGGAGACCCAGTACTTC.